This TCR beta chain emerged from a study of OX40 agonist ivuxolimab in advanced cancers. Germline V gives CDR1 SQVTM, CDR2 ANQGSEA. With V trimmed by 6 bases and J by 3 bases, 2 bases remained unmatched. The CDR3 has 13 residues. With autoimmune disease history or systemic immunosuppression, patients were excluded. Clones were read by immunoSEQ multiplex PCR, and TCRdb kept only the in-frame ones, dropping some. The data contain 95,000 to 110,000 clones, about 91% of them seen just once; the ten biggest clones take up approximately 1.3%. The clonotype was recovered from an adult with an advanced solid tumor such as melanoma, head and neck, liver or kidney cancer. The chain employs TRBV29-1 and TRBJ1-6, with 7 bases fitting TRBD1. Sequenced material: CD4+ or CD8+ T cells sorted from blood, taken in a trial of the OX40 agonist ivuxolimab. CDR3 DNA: TGCAGCGTGGGGGACAGCTATAATTCACCCCTCCACTTT. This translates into CSVGDSYNSPLHF.